This T cell receptor (beta chain) was captured in a study of T cells after yellow fever vaccination. This clonotype turned up a few times. TCRdb recomputed calls from the 5' RACE reads with MiXCR, one row per CDR3 protein. The data hold about 340,000 distinct CDR3 sequences, with about 9.5% observed a single time. The CDR3 length is 20 residues. Germline V gives CDR1 SGHTA, CDR2 FQGTGA. V dropped 4 bases and J dropped 2; count of bases not matched to a gene: 16. The chain carries TRBV7-3 and TRBJ2-3; 12 nucleotides align to TRBD1. The sample was PBMCs, taken on the day of the first yellow fever vaccination. This TCR was sampled from a man between 18 and 29 years old who received the YFV17D yellow fever vaccine. CDR3 region: CASSSKPGQGARTITDTQYF. CDR3 nucleotides: TGTGCCAGCAGCTCCAAGCCGGGACAGGGGGCACGAACCATCACAGATACGCAGTATTTT. Full variable domain (remainder filled in from reference TRBV7-3 and TRBJ2-3): GAGVSQTPSNKVTEKGKYVELRCDPISGHTALYWYRQSLGQGPEFLIYFQGTGAADDSGLPNDRFFAVRPEGSVSTLKIQRTERGDSAVYLCASSSKPGQGARTITDTQYFGPGTRLTVL.